This entry lists 22 T cell receptor beta chains sequenced from one sample in a study of breast tumors, draining lymph nodes, adjacent tissues. Via MiXCR, TCRdb re-called the multiplex PCR reads, giving one row per CDR3 protein. The table shows roughly 220,000 distinct CDR3 sequences, with less than 40% occurring only once. Breast cancer patients provided tissue from their axillary draining lymph nodes. The sequencing input was axillary lymph node tissue. Source of these receptors: a female donor with breast cancer. Some clones in this sample may be carry-over from other donors' samples.

About this clonotype: The junction departs from the called germline gene at one end, perhaps through a read error. The J gene is TRBJ2-3, the V gene TRBV6-2 or TRBV6-3; 9 bases line up with TRBD1. Germline values: CDR1 MNHEY, CDR2 SVGEGT. The CDR3 covers 15 residues. CDR3 DNA: TGTGCCAGCAGTCACTCGGGACAGGGTCCAGATACGCAGTATTTT. Protein product: CASSHSGQGPDTQYF.

This clonotype showed up many times. The rearrangement uses TRBV2 and TRBJ1-6; D is undetermined. The CDR3 loop spans 16 amino acids. Trimming took 1 base from V and 5 from J, leaving 12 bases between them. Per the germline V gene, CDR1 is SNHLY and CDR2 is FYNNEI. Here the CDR3 DNA reads TGTGCCAGCAGTGAAGTTCGGCCAGAGAATAATTCACCCCTCCACTTT. Its translation is CASSEVRPENNSPLHF.

This clonotype was observed once. The V gene is TRBV5-1, the J gene TRBJ2-1; no reliable D call. Germline CDR1 is SGHRS and CDR2 is YFSETQ. The CDR3 length is 13 residues. The V gene lost 4 bases and the J gene lost 3 bases, with 8 bases spanning the gap. CDR3 coding DNA: TGCGCCAGCAGCCACGGAAACTACAATGAGCAGTTCTTC. Translating it yields CASSHGNYNEQFF.

The V and J genes are TRBV29-1 and TRBJ2-3, with 9 positions matching TRBD2. The CDR3 runs 13 residues. The trim removed 7 bases at V and 4 bases at J, leaving 6 bases unmatched. Looked up from germline, CDR1 is SQVTM and CDR2 is ANQGSEA. CDR3 amino acids: CSAIAGVADTQYF. CDR3 coding DNA: TGCAGCGCTATAGCGGGAGTAGCAGATACGCAGTATTTT.

This clonotype was observed many times. V gene TRBV2 combines with J gene TRBJ2-7; 10 bases are a match to TRBD2. Per germline, CDR1 SNHLY and CDR2 FYNNEI. V lost 7 bases to trimming and J lost 4 bases; unmatched junction nucleotides: 4. This CDR3 is 13 amino acids long. This CDR3 reads CASTASGSYEQYF. CDR3 bases: TGTGCCAGCACGGCTAGCGGGAGTTACGAGCAGTACTTC. Variable domain in full (rest from reference TRBV2 and TRBJ2-7): EPEVTQTPSHQVTQMGQEVILRCVPISNHLYFYWYRQILGQKVEFLVSFYNNEISEKSEIFDDQFSVERPDGSNFTLKIRSTKLEDSAMYFCASTASGSYEQYFGPGTRLTVT.

This clonotype was seen many times. This sequence joins TRBV9 and TRBJ2-3; the match to TRBD2 covers 8 bases. The CDR3 has 15 residues. The J segment lost 4 bases and the V segment lost 4 bases, leaving 8 bases of the junction unmatched. Looked up from germline, CDR1 is SGDLS and CDR2 is YYNGEE. CDR3 amino acids: CASSFLAGGADTQYF. CDR3 nucleotide sequence: TGTGCCAGCAGCTTTTTGGCGGGGGGTGCAGATACGCAGTATTTT.

In its sample, this clonotype was seen a few times. J is TRBJ1-2 and V is TRBV7-6, with D maybe TRBD1 (5 bases). The CDR3 is 19 residues long. Germline loops: CDR1 SGHVS, CDR2 FNYEAQ. The ends were cut back, 3 bases at V and 0 bases at J, with 23 bases in the middle. This CDR3 is CASSLGTRRVEKANYGYTF. Here the CDR3 DNA reads TGTGCCAGCAGCTTGGGGACTCGGAGGGTGGAAAAAGCTAACTATGGCTACACCTTC. Complete variable domain (other parts from reference TRBV7-6 and TRBJ1-2): GAGVSQSPRYKVTKRGQDVALRCDPISGHVSLYWYRQALGQGPEFLTYFNYEAQQDKSGLPNDRFSAERPEGSISTLTIQRTEQRDSAMYRCASSLGTRRVEKANYGYTFGSGTRLTVV.

The rearrangement joins TRBV6-5 to TRBJ1-1; D uncertain. The CDR3 consists of 13 residues. The germline V gene encodes CDR1 MNHEY and CDR2 SVGAGI. V dropped 7 bases and J dropped 3 bases, with 12 bases sitting between them. Here the CDR3 reads CASTIGSHTEAFF. DNA for the CDR3: TGTGCCAGCACCATCGGCAGCCACACTGAAGCTTTCTTT.

The table lists this clonotype with a few counts. The V call is TRBV6-5, the J call TRBJ2-7; 9 positions agree with TRBD1. With 6 bases clipped from V and 2 bases from J, the junction kept 8 bases outside the gene matches. Germline V gene data show CDR1 as MNHEY and CDR2 as SVGAGI. The CDR3 covers 15 residues. The CDR3 region is CASSRTGALPYEQYF. DNA of the CDR3: TGTGCCAGCAGCCGGACAGGGGCCCTGCCCTACGAGCAGTACTTC.

The gene calls are TRBV24-1 and TRBJ2-7; TRBD1 matches at 7 bases. The germline V gene has CDR1 KGHDR and CDR2 SFDVKD. The CDR3 is 13 amino acids. In nucleotides, the CDR3 is TGTGCTACCCCCGGGACAGTGGCCTACGAGCAGTACTTC. Translation gives CATPGTVAYEQYF.

This clonotype appeared many times. The J gene is TRBJ1-3, the V gene TRBV7-2; perhaps TRBD1 as D (5 bases). V lost 5 bases and J 4 bases, leaving 12 bases between the germline ends. CDR3 length: 14 amino acids. Germline CDR1 reads SGHTA; CDR2 reads FQGNSA. The CDR3 sequence is CASSMGGTGNTIYF. The CDR3 DNA is TGTGCCAGCAGCATGGGGGGAACGGGAAACACCATATATTTT.

This clonotype appeared many times. This sequence joins TRBV10-3 and TRBJ2-7; D is ambiguous. Germline V gives CDR1 ENHRY, CDR2 SYGVKD. V lost 4 bases, J lost 6 bases, and 13 bases lay in between. The CDR3 extends over 13 amino acids. The CDR3 loop reads CAISGGFGFEQYF. In DNA form, the CDR3 reads TGTGCCATCAGTGGGGGTTTTGGATTCGAGCAGTACTTC.

This chain links TRBV19 with TRBJ2-3; 9 positions agree with TRBD2. This CDR3 is 14 amino acids long. The V gene end was trimmed by 8 bases and the J gene end by 5 bases; junction bases not matched to a gene: 8. Germline V gene lookup returns CDR1 LNHDA and CDR2 SQIVND (reference sequence). CDR3 nucleotides: TGTGCCAGTGAAAGCGGGGGGCCCGGAGATACGCAGTATTTT. Its protein is CASESGGPGDTQYF. The variable domain in full, completed from reference TRBV19 and TRBJ2-3, reads DGGITQSPKYLFRKEGQNVTLSCEQNLNHDAMYWYRQDPGQGLRLIYYSQIVNDFQKGDIAEGYSVSREKKESFPLTVTSAQKNPTAFYLCASESGGPGDTQYFGPGTRLTVL.

This clonotype was counted at least ten times. One end of the junction varies from germline; a read error may be responsible. CDR3 nucleotides: TGTGCCAACAGCTTACAGGCCGGGGAGCTGTTTTTT. Its protein product is CANSLQAGELFF. The V gene is TRBV7-3, the J gene TRBJ2-2, with a possible D match to TRBD1 (5 bases). Germline loops: CDR1 SGHTA, CDR2 FQGTGA. CDR3 length: 12 amino acids.

As for this clonotype: Given a much more abundant clone one base away, this may be a read error. The rearrangement uses TRBV19 and TRBJ1-4, with TRBD1 identical over 8 bases. The CDR3 spans 14 residues. Per germline, CDR1 LNHDA and CDR2 SQIVND (reference sequence). V shed 6 bases, J shed 8 bases, and the junction held 8 bases outside the gene matches. CDR3 DNA sequence: TGTGCCAGTAGGCCGGCAGGGGGCTTGGAAAAACTGTTTTTT. It yields the protein CASRPAGGLEKLFF.

Ten or more counts support this clonotype. In DNA, the CDR3 is TGTGCCACCAGTGATCATGGGAATAATGAAAAACTGTTTTTT. It specifies CATSDHGNNEKLFF. The chain combines TRBV24-1 with TRBJ1-4; D gene uncertain. V lost 3 bases to trimming and J lost 4 bases, with 8 bases between them. This CDR3 is 14 amino acids long. CDR1 and CDR2 (germline): KGHDR, SFDVKD.

V gene TRBV7-2 combines with J gene TRBJ2-5, with D perhaps matching TRBD2 (6 bases). The CDR3 length is 14 residues. Per the germline V gene, CDR1 is SGHTA and CDR2 is FQGNSA. Trimming removed 8 bases from V and 5 bases from J, with 18 bases in between. The CDR3 loop is CASDRGRTGETQYF. CDR3 sequence (DNA): TGTGCCAGCGATCGGGGGAGAACCGGGGAGACCCAGTACTTC.

This chain connects TRBV10-3 to TRBJ1-1, with D tentatively TRBD1 (6 bases). From germline, CDR1 is ENHRY and CDR2 SYGVKD. There are 14 residues in the CDR3. Trimming removed 6 bases from V and 5 bases from J, with 16 bases in between. In DNA, the CDR3 is TGTGCCATCAGACCAGACAGGACCCTTACTGAAGCTTTCTTT. Its translation: CAIRPDRTLTEAFF.

V and J are TRBV2 and TRBJ1-6, with 9 bases matching TRBD1. The CDR3 runs 19 residues. Germline lookup yields CDR1 SNHLY and CDR2 FYNNEI. The J segment lost 5 bases and the V segment lost 4 bases, leaving 15 bases of the junction unmatched. The CDR3 DNA is TGTGCCAGCAGTGGGGGATGGGGGGGGACAGGGAAGGATAATTCACCCCTCCACTTT. It yields the protein CASSGGWGGTGKDNSPLHF.

The chain is built from TRBV6-5 and TRBJ2-5; a possible D gene is TRBD1 (5 bases). The CDR3 extends over 13 amino acids. V was trimmed by 7 bases and J by 5 bases, leaving 14 bases between them. Germline CDR1 MNHEY, CDR2 SVGAGI. The CDR3 region has the DNA TGTGCCAGCACCCTCCCCAAGGGGGAGACCCAGTACTTC. Translated, it gives CASTLPKGETQYF.

With regard to this clonotype: An end of the junction differs from the germline gene, which may be a read error. The chain combines TRBV2 with TRBJ1-2; 10 bases match TRBD1. CDR3 size: 12 residues. Germline-derived CDR1 and CDR2 are SNHLY and FYNNEI. For the CDR3, the DNA is TGTGCCAGCAGTGAACGCGACAGGGGGCTACTATTC. Translation: CASSERDRGLLF.

In this sample, this clonotype turned up once. Just one base apart from a much larger clone, this may be a read error. The rearrangement uses TRBV6-6 and TRBJ2-2, with 12 bases matching TRBD1. V was pared by 5 bases and J by 4 bases, with 11 bases of the junction left unmatched. The length of the CDR3 is 18 residues. The germline V gene has CDR1 MNHNY and CDR2 SVGAGI (reference sequence). The CDR3 sequence is CASSPPGTGGKGTGELFF. The CDR3 DNA follows: TGTGCCAGCAGTCCCCCCGGGACAGGGGGCAAAGGCACCGGGGAGCTGTTTTTT.